The TCR beta chain described here comes from a study of Ad26.COV2.S vaccination and SARS-CoV-2 variants. On the study more broadly: Recipients of Ad26.COV2.S got it intramuscularly, once or twice 56 days apart.

This CDR3 comprises 13 residues. Between the trimmed V and J ends, which lost 0 bases and 5 bases, there was a span of 5 bases. CDR1 is MGHRA, CDR2 YSYEKL, per germline. Regarding treatment: approximately 18 received Ad26.COV2.S at low or high dose, single or two shots; about 5 received placebo; per-sample allocation not given. Each sample was drawn 63 days after the first injection (of vaccine or placebo). Donor was an adult aged 18-55 years in Boston. Only in-frame clones appear in the TCRdb table, and some are missing; sequencing was by immunoSEQ multiplex PCR. The data hold fewer than 500,000 clones, with around nine tenths observed a single time. The table lists this clone with a count of one. Its antigen is undetermined. Study-level results: Measurements of TCR breadth and depth may have given underestimates of the total T cell responses. People who got the vaccine or the placebo had similar non-spike TCR breadth.

This TCR derives from a person between 18 and 60 years old who received the Ad26.COV2.S COVID-19 vaccine or a placebo. The chain has TRBV4-1 and TRBJ1-5, with D unclear. Material: peripheral blood, obtained in a trial of Ad26.COV2.S vaccine versus placebo. Here the CDR3 reads CASSQDSYQPQHF. In DNA, the CDR3 is TGCGCCAGCAGCCAAGATTCTTATCAGCCCCAGCATTTT.